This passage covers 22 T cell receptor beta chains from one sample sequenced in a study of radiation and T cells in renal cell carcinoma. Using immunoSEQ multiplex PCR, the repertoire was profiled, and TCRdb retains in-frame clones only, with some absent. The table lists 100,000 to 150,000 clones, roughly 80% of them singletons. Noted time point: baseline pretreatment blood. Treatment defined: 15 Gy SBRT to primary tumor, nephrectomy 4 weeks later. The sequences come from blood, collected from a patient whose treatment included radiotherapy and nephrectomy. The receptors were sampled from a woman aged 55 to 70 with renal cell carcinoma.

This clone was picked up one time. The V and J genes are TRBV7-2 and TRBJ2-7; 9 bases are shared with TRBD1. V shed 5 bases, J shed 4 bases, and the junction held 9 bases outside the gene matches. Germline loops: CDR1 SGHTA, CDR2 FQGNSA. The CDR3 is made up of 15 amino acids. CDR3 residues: CASSVEGTGTYEQYF. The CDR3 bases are TGTGCCAGCAGCGTAGAAGGGACAGGGACGTACGAGCAGTACTTC.

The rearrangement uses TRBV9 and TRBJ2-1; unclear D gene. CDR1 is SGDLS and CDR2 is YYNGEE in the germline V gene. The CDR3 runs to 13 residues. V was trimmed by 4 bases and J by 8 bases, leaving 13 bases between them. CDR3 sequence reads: CASSPLLSDEQFF. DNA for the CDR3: TGTGCCAGCAGCCCCCTTCTGAGTGATGAGCAGTTCTTC.

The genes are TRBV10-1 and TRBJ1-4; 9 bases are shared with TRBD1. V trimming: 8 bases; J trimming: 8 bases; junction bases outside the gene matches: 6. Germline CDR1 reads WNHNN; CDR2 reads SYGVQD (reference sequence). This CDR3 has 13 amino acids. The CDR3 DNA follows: TGCGCCAGCGGACAGGGGCCGGGCGAAAAACTGTTTTTT. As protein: CASGQGPGEKLFF.

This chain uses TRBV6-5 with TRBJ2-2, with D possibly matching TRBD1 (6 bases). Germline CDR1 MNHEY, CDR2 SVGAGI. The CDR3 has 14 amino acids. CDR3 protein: CAARRPGDTGELFF. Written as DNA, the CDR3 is TGTGCTGCACGCAGGCCAGGGGACACCGGGGAGCTGTTTTTT.

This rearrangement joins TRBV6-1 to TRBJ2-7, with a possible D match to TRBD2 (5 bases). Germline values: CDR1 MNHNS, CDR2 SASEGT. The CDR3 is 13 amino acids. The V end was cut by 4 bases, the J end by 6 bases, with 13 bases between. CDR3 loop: CASSVSEGIEQYF. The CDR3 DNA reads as TGTGCCAGCAGTGTGTCTGAGGGTATCGAGCAGTACTTC.

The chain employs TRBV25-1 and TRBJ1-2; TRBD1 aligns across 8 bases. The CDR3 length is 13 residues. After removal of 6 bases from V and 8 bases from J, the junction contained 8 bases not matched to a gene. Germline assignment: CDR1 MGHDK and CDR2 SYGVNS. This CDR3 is CASRDRVGGGYTF. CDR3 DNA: TGTGCCAGCAGGGACAGGGTGGGAGGAGGCTACACCTTC.

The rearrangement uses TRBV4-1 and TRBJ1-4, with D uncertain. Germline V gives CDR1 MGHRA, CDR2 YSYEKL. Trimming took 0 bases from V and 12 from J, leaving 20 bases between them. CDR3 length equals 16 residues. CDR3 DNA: TGCGCCAGCAGCCAAGAAGGACGGAGCCGGCTTGGGGAACTGTTTTTT. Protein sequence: CASSQEGRSRLGELFF.

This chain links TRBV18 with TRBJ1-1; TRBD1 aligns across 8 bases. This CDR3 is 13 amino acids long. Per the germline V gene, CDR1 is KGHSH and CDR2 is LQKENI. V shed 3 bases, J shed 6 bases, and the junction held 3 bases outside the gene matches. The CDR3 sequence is CASSPLQGAEAFF. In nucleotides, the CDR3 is TGTGCCAGCTCACCGTTACAGGGGGCTGAAGCTTTCTTT.

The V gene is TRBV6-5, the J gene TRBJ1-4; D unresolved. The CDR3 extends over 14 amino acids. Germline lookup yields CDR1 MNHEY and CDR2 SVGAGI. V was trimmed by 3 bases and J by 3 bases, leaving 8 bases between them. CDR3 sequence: CASSYRASNEKLFF. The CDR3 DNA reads TGTGCCAGCAGTTATCGGGCGTCTAATGAAAAACTGTTTTTT.

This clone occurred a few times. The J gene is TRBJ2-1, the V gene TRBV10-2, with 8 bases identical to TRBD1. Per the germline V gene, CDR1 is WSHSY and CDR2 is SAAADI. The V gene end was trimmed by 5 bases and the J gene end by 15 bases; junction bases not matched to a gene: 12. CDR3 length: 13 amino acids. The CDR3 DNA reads TGCGCCAGCAGTCCCGACAGGGGCACCCCTTTGTTCTTC. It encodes CASSPDRGTPLFF.

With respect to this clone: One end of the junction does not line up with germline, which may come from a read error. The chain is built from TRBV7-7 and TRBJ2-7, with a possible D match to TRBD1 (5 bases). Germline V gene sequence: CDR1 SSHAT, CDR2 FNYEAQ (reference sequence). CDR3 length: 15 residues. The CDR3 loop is CASSLGDSPSYEQYF. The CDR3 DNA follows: TGTGCTAGCAGCTTAGGAGACAGCCCTTCCTACGAGCAGTACTTC.

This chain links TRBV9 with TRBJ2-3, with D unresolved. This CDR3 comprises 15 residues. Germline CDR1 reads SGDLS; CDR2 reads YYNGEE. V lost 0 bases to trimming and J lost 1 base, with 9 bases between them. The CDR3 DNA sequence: TGTGCCAGCAGCGTAGTGGGGTCGGGCACAGATACGCAGTATTTT. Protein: CASSVVGSGTDTQYF.

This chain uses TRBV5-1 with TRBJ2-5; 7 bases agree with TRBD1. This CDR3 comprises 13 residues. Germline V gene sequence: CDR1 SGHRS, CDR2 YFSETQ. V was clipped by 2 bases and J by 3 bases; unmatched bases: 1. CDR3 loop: CASSFTGEETQYF. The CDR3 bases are TGCGCCAGCAGCTTTACAGGGGAAGAGACCCAGTACTTC.

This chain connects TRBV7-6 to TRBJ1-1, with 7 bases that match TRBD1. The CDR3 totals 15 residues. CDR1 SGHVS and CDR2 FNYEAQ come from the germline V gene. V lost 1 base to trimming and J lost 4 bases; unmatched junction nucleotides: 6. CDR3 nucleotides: TGTGCCAGCAGCTTAGGTAGGGGGCAGGGCACTGAAGCTTTCTTT. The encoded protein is CASSLGRGQGTEAFF.

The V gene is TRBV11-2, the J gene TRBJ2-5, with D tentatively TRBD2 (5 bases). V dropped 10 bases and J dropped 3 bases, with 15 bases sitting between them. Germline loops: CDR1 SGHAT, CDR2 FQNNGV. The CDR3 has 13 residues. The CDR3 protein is CATGLGREETQYF. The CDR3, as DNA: TGTGCCACCGGGCTTGGGCGGGAAGAGACCCAGTACTTC.

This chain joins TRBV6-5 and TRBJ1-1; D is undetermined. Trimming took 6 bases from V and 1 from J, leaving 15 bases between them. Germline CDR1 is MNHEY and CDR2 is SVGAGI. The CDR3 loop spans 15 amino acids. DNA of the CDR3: TGTGCCAGCAGCCCAGGTGACCCAACGAACACTGAAGCTTTCTTT. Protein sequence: CASSPGDPTNTEAFF.

The CDR3 reads CASSRSEPNTEAFF. As DNA, the CDR3 is TGTGCCAGCAGCCGTTCCGAGCCCAACACTGAAGCTTTCTTT. The chain uses TRBV27 and TRBJ1-1; D gene uncertain. This CDR3 spans 14 amino acids. The germline V and J ends were trimmed by 6 bases and 2 bases, with 13 bases remaining between them. CDR1 is MNHEY, CDR2 SMNVEV, per germline (reference sequence).

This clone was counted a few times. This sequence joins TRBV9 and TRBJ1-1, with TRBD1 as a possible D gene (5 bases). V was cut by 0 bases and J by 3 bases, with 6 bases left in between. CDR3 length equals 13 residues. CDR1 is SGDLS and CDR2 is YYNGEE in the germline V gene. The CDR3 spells CASSVVGDTEAFF. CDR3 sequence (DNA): TGTGCCAGCAGCGTAGTAGGGGACACTGAAGCTTTCTTT.

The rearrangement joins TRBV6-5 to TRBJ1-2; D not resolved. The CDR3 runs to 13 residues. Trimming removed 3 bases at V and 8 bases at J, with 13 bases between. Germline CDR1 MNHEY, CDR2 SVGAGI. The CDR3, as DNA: TGTGCCAGCAGTTATAGCAGACGGCTGGGCTACACCTTC. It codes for CASSYSRRLGYTF.

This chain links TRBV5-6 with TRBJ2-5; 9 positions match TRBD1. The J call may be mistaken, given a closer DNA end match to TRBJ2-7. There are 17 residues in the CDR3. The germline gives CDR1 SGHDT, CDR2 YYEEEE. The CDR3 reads CASSSFSGTGSSYEQYF. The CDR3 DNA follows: TGTGCCAGCAGCTCCTTTTCGGGGACAGGGAGCTCCTACGAGCAGTACTTC.

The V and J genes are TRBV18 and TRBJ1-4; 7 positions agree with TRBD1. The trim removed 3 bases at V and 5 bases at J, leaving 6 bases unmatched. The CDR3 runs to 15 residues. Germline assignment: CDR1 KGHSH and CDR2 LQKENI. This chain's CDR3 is CASSPTRDSNEKLFF. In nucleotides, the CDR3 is TGTGCCAGCTCACCCACCCGGGACAGCAATGAAAAACTGTTTTTT.

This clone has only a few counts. The CDR3 loop reads CASSLEYQETQYF. The CDR3 coding sequence is TGTGCCAGCAGCTTAGAGTACCAAGAGACCCAGTACTTC. The chain couples TRBV11-2 to TRBJ2-5; D is undetermined. With 0 bases removed from V and 0 bases from J, the gap between germline ends came to 2 bases. This CDR3 region has 13 residues. Germline V gene lookup returns CDR1 SGHAT and CDR2 FQNNGV. The full variable domain, in which reference TRBV11-2 and TRBJ2-5 provide the parts outside the CDR3, is EAGVAQSPRYKIIEKRQSVAFWCNPISGHATLYWYQQILGQGPKLLIQFQNNGVVDDSQLPKDRFSAERLKGVDSTLKIQPAKLEDSAVYLCASSLEYQETQYFGPGTRLLVL.